This TCR beta chain stems from a study of blood T cell repertoires in COVID-19. Study details: COVID-19 samples, acute and convalescent, were from the United States, Italy and Spain.

The V gene end was trimmed by 4 bases and the J gene end by 0 bases; junction bases not matched to a gene: 3. Germline CDR1 SEHNR, CDR2 FQNEAQ (reference sequence). This CDR3 region has 16 residues. This clone was recorded once. The repertoire was sequenced with immunoSEQ multiplex PCR; TCRdb's copy has only in-frame clones and lacks some. The top ten hold 35% to 40% of the sample, which has 84,000 or so clones, around 78% seen once. Sequencing was carried out using peripheral blood. The chain has TRBV7-9 and TRBJ1-4; 9 bases fit TRBD1. The sequence was collected from a man in his sixties with COVID-19, enrolled during active disease. The CDR3 DNA sequence: TGTGCCAGCAGCTCGGGACAGGGAGCAACTAATGAAAAACTGTTTTTT. It translates to CASSSGQGATNEKLFF.